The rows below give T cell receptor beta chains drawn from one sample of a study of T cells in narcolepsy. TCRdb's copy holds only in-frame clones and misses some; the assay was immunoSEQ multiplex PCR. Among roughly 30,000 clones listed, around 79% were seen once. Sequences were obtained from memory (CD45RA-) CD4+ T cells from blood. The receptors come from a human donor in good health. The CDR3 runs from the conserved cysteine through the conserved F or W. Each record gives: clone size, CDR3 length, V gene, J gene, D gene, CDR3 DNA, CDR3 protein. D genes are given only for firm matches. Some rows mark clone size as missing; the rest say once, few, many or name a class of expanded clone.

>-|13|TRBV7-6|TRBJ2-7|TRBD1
TGTGCCAGCAGCTTAGGACAGGGACGCGAGCAGTACTTC
CASSLGQGREQYF
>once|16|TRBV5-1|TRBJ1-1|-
TGCGCCAGCAGCTGGGGAACGACAGGAATGAACACTGAAGCTTTCTTT
CASSWGTTGMNTEAFF
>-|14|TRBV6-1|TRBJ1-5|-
TGTGCCAGCAGTGAAGTCGGCCGGGTGGGGCCCCAGCATTTT
CASSEVGRVGPQHF
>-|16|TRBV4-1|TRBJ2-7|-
TGCGCCAGCAGCCATTCCCGGGACCCCCGTTCCAACGAGCAGTACTTC
CASSHSRDPRSNEQYF
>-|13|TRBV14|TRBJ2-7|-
TGTGCCAGCAGCCGCAGAGAGCATTACGAGCAGTACTTC
CASSRREHYEQYF
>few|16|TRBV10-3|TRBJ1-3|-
TGTGCCATCAGTGATTCCGGCGGGGGGGAATCAAACACCATATATTTT
CAISDSGGGESNTIYF
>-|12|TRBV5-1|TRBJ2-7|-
TGCGCCAGCAGCCTGACCGACTACGAGCAGTACTTC
CASSLTDYEQYF
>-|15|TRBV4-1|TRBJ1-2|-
TGCGCCAGCAGCCAAGATGTTGGGCAGATCTATGGCTACACCTTC
CASSQDVGQIYGYTF
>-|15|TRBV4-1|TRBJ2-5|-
TGCGCCAGCAGCCAAGCGCCGAGTCGACAAGAGACCCAGTACTTC
CASSQAPSRQETQYF
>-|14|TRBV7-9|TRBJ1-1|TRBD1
TGTGCCAGCAGCCTTAGACAGGGAATTAATGAAGCTTTCTTT
CASSLRQGINEAFF
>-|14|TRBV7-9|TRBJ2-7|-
TGTGCCAGCAGCCTTGGTAGTGGGGTTTACGAGCAGTACTTC
CASSLGSGVYEQYF
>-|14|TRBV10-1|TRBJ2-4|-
TGCGCCAGCAGTCGGGATCCAAAATCGAACATTCAGTACTTC
CASSRDPKSNIQYF
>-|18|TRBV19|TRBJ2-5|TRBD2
TGTGCCAGTAGTAAGACTCTGCTAGCGGGAGAGTTGCAAGAGACCCAGTACTTC
CASSKTLLAGELQETQYF
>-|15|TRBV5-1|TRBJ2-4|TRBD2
TGCGCCAGCAGCTTGGCGGGGGGTTGGGAAAACATTCAGTACTTC
CASSLAGGWENIQYF
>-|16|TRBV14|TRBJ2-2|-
TGTGCCAGCAGCCAAAGTCGCGCTATCCACACCGGGGAGCTGTTTTTT
CASSQSRAIHTGELFF
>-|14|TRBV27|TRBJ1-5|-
TGTGCCAGCAGTTTAGTGGGGGGGTCTCAGCCCCAGCATTTT
CASSLVGGSQPQHF
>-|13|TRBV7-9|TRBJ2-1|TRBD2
TGTGCCAGCAGCTTGACTAGCAGGAATGAGCAGTTCTTC
CASSLTSRNEQFF
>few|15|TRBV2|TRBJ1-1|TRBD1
TGTGCCAGCAGAAGAGGACAGGGCCTGAACACTGAAGCTTTCTTT
CASRRGQGLNTEAFF
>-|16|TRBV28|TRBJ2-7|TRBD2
TGTGCCAGCAGTTTGGGCGGACTAGCGATCGCCTACGAGCAGTACTTC
CASSLGGLAIAYEQYF
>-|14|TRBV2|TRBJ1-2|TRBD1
TGTGCCAGCAGTAATCAGGGGGCGCGAGGTGGCTACACCTTC
CASSNQGARGGYTF
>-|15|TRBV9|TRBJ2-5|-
TGTGCCAGCAGCGTCGACGGAACGTACCAAGAGACCCAGTACTTC
CASSVDGTYQETQYF
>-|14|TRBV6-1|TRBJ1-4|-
TGTGCCAGCAACCTAGACAGGAGGGATGAAAAACTGTTTTTT
CASNLDRRDEKLFF
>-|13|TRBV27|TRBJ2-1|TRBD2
TGTGCCAGCAGTACTCGGGGGGATAATGAGCAGTTCTTC
CASSTRGDNEQFF
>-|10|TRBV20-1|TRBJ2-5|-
TGCAGCGGACGGGGAGAGACCCAGTACTTC
CSGRGETQYF
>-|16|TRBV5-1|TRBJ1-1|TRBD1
TGCGCCAGCAGCACGACAGGGGGCGCAAGAAATACTGAAGCTTTCTTT
CASSTTGGARNTEAFF
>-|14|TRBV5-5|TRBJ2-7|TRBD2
TGTGCCAGCAGCTTAGCTAGCGGAGATTACGAGCAGTACTTC
CASSLASGDYEQYF
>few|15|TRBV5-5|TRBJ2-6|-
TGTGCCAGCAGCTTAGGGACTCTGGGCGCCAACGTCCTGACTTTC
CASSLGTLGANVLTF
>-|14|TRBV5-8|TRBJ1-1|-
TGTGCCAGCAGCTTGGAAGCAGGGCCGAGTGAAGCTTTCTTT
CASSLEAGPSEAFF
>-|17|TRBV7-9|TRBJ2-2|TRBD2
TGTGCCAGCAGCGTAGCGGGGGGAGCGATGAGAACCGGGGAGCTGTTTTTT
CASSVAGGAMRTGELFF
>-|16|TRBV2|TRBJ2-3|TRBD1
TGTGCCAGCAAAAGAATGACAGGGGGGAGCACAGATACGCAGTATTTT
CASKRMTGGSTDTQYF
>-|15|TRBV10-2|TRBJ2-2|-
TGCGCCAGCAGTGTGACCCGGGGCAACACCGGGGAGCTGTTTTTT
CASSVTRGNTGELFF
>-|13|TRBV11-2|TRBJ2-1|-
TGTGCCAGCAGCTCCGGGACTCCGAATGAGCAGTTCTTC
CASSSGTPNEQFF
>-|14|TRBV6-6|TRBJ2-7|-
TGTGCCAGCAGTGCGATTTATGATCGGGCCGAGCAGTACTTC
CASSAIYDRAEQYF
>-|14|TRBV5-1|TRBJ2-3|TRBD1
TGCGCCAGCAGCCGAGGACAGGACACAGATACGCAGTATTTT
CASSRGQDTDTQYF
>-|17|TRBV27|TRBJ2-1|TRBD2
TGTGCCAGCAGTCCCCGCTTTAGACTAGCGGGCTCTAATGAGCAGTTCTTC
CASSPRFRLAGSNEQFF
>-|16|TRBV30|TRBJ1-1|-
TGTGCCTGGAGTGTATTGGGGGGGCAGGGACCCACTGAAGCTTTCTTT
CAWSVLGGQGPTEAFF
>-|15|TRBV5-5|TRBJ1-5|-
TGTGCCAGCAGCATCTGGGGGGGTAGCAATCAGCCCCAGCATTTT
CASSIWGGSNQPQHF
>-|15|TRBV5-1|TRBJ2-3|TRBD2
TGCGCCAGCCAGACGTACCTGGGAGGGCCTGATACGCAGTATTTT
CASQTYLGGPDTQYF
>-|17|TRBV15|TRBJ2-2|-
TGTGCCACCAGCAGCCCTAGCAGGACTACGAGCACCGGGGAGCTGTTTTTT
CATSSPSRTTSTGELFF
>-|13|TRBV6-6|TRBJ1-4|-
TGTGCCAGCAGTTACTCGGTGGGGGAAAAACTGTTTTTT
CASSYSVGEKLFF
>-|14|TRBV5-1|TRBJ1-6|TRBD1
TGCGCCAGCAGCGCGGACAGGGAGAATTCACCCCTCCACTTT
CASSADRENSPLHF
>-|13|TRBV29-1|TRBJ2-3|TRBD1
TGCAGCGCTGGGACAGACAGCACAGATACGCAGTATTTT
CSAGTDSTDTQYF
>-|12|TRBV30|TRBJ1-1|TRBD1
TGTGCCTGGAGTGTTGGGACAGTTGAAGCTTTCTTT
CAWSVGTVEAFF
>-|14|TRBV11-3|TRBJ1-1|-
TGTGCCAGCACCCCCGGAGGTAGGGGAGCTGAAGCTTTCTTT
CASTPGGRGAEAFF
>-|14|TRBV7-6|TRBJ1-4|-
TGTGCCAGCAGCTTAACAGGGACGAATGAAAAACTGTTTTTT
CASSLTGTNEKLFF
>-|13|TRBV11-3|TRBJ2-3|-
TGTGCCAGCAGCTTGAGGGTCACAGATACGCAGTATTTT
CASSLRVTDTQYF
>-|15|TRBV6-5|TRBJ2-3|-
TGTGCCAGCAGTTACCAAAGATCTAGCACAGATACGCAGTATTTT
CASSYQRSSTDTQYF
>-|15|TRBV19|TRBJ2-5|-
TGTGCCAGTAGTCCGAGACTAGGCCCCCAAGAGACCCAGTACTTC
CASSPRLGPQETQYF
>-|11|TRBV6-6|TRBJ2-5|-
TGTGCCACGGTGTTAAGGAAGACCCAGTACTTC
CATVLRKTQYF
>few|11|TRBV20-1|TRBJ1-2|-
TGCAGTGTGGGAGCAGACTATGGCTACACCTTC
CSVGADYGYTF
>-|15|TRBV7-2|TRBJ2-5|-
TGTGCCAGCAGCTTAGCGGGGTCTCCGGGGGAGACCCAGTACTTC
CASSLAGSPGETQYF
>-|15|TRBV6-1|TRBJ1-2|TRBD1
TGCGCCAGCAGTGCCCCGACAGGGACCTTGTATGGCTACACCTTC
CASSAPTGTLYGYTF
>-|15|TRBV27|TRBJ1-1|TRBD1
TGTGCCAGCAGGGGACAGGGGTGGGAGGACACTGAAGCTTTCTTT
CASRGQGWEDTEAFF
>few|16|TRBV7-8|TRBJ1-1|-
TGTGCCAGCAGCGACTTATCCAGGAGAACGAACACTGAAGCTTTCTTT
CASSDLSRRTNTEAFF